Shown below are 29 T cell receptor beta chains from a single sample sequenced in a study of T cells after somatic rescue of genetic block. Produced via immunoSEQ multiplex PCR; TCRdb's table is partial and in-frame only. The table includes 68,000 or so clones, around 92% detected once. Sequencing was done on a sample of peripheral blood mononuclear cells (PBMCs). These receptors all come from a man in his forties or fifties.

V usage is TRBV7-9 and J usage is TRBJ2-2; D gene uncertain. The germline V gene has CDR1 SEHNR and CDR2 FQNEAQ (reference sequence). This CDR3 is built from 13 residues. The V and J ends lost 1 base and 6 bases respectively, with 6 bases between them. The CDR3 coding sequence is TGTGCCAGCAGCTTAGTTGGTCCCGGGGAGCTGTTTTTT. The encoded protein is CASSLVGPGELFF.

The chain recombines TRBV2 with TRBJ2-1; unclear D gene. V dropped 4 bases and J dropped 4 bases, with 2 bases sitting between them. From germline, CDR1 is SNHLY and CDR2 FYNNEI. The CDR3 is made up of 11 amino acids. The CDR3 DNA reads as TGTGCCAGCAGTGGGTACAATGAGCAGTTCTTC. The encoded protein is CASSGYNEQFF.

Written as DNA, the CDR3 is TGTGCCAGCAGCTTAGAAAGGACAGGGGAAGGCGAGCAGTACTTC. Protein product: CASSLERTGEGEQYF. The chain combines TRBV11-2 with TRBJ2-5, with 9 bases lining up with TRBD1. The J call is in doubt because the DNA end fits TRBJ2-7 better. CDR3 length: 15 amino acids. Germline CDR1 reads SGHAT; CDR2 reads FQNNGV.

This clone was detected once. This sequence joins TRBV29-1 and TRBJ1-1, with 10 nucleotides matching TRBD1. V lost 3 bases, J lost 7 bases, and 5 bases stayed unmatched. Germline CDR1 reads SQVTM; CDR2 reads ANQGSEA. CDR3 size: 13 residues. The CDR3 loop is CSVEGQGKVEAFF. In DNA form, the CDR3 reads TGCAGCGTTGAGGGACAGGGGAAGGTTGAAGCTTTCTTT.

The chain combines TRBV5-1 with TRBJ2-2; 8 bases line up with TRBD1. V lost 3 bases to trimming and J lost 6 bases; unmatched junction nucleotides: 13. The CDR3 is 17 amino acids. Per the germline V gene, CDR1 is SGHRS and CDR2 is YFSETQ. CDR3 DNA: TGCGCCAGCAGCTCGGACAGGGATGTAATAGCCCCCGGGGAGCTGTTTTTT. It translates to CASSSDRDVIAPGELFF.

The CDR3 reads CASSLDSLRPVASGNTIYF. The CDR3 DNA follows: TGTGCCAGCAGCTTAGATTCCCTCCGCCCCGTAGCCTCTGGAAACACCATATATTTT. V is TRBV11-2 and J is TRBJ1-3; no firm D call. Germline V gives CDR1 SGHAT, CDR2 FQNNGV. This CDR3 comprises 19 residues. The V gene lost 0 bases and the J gene lost 0 bases, with 18 bases spanning the gap.

This chain uses TRBV7-9 with TRBJ2-1, with D perhaps TRBD2 (5 bases). The V and J ends lost 5 bases and 9 bases respectively, with 23 bases between them. The CDR3 covers 16 residues. Germline CDR1 and CDR2: SEHNR and FQNEAQ (reference sequence). This CDR3 is CASSLLDSRLGSEQFF. The CDR3 DNA sequence: TGTGCCAGCAGCCTTCTTGACTCCCGGTTAGGGAGTGAGCAGTTCTTC.

The rearrangement uses TRBV5-1 and TRBJ2-7; 8 positions match TRBD1. CDR3 size: 14 residues. V trimming: 2 bases; J trimming: 4 bases; junction bases outside the gene matches: 5. CDR1 is SGHRS, CDR2 YFSETQ, per germline. DNA for the CDR3: TGCGCCAGCAGCTTAGGACAGGGCCCATACGAGCAGTACTTC. This codes for CASSLGQGPYEQYF.

The chain is built from TRBV7-9 and TRBJ2-7, with D possibly TRBD1 on 5 matching bases. The CDR3 consists of 13 residues. CDR1 and CDR2 from the germline V gene are SEHNR and FQNEAQ (reference sequence). Trimming took 5 bases from V and 4 from J, leaving 12 bases between them. The CDR3 region has the DNA TGTGCCAGCAGCCCTAAACCAGGGTACGAGCAGTACTTC. This sequence encodes CASSPKPGYEQYF.

The chain uses TRBV9 and TRBJ2-7, with D perhaps matching TRBD2 (5 bases). CDR1 and CDR2 from the germline V gene are SGDLS and YYNGEE. Between the trimmed V and J ends, which lost 0 bases and 1 base, there was a span of 8 bases. The CDR3 runs 14 residues. The CDR3 nucleotides read TGTGCCAGCAGCGTAGGTAGCGCTTCCTACGAGCAGTACTTC. Its translation is CASSVGSASYEQYF.

The genes are TRBV5-4 and TRBJ2-1, with 7 bases fitting TRBD2. Germline trimming cut 3 bases from V and 1 base from J; bases unmatched to any gene: 4. Germline CDR1 and CDR2: SGHNT and YYREEE (reference sequence). CDR3 length: 15 residues. As DNA, the CDR3 is TGTGCCAGCAGCTCCAGGGAGGGGTCCTACAATGAGCAGTTCTTC. Protein sequence: CASSSREGSYNEQFF.

The chain has TRBV15 and TRBJ2-1; 9 nucleotides align to TRBD1. Germline assignment: CDR1 LNHNV and CDR2 YYDKDF (reference sequence). The CDR3 is made up of 15 amino acids. V gave up 4 bases and J gave up 7 bases; unmatched junction bases: 8. CDR3 DNA sequence: TGTGCCACCAGCACCTGGACAGGGGTAGTTAATGAGCAGTTCTTC. It yields the protein CATSTWTGVVNEQFF. Full variable domain (remainder filled in from reference TRBV15 and TRBJ2-1): DAMVIQNPRYQVTQFGKPVTLSCSQTLNHNVMYWYQQKSSQAPKLLFHYYDKDFNNEADTPDNFQSRRPNTSFCFLDIRSPGLGDTAMYLCATSTWTGVVNEQFFGPGTRLTVL.

As regards this clone: Different DNA sequences within this sample yield the same CDR3. The gene calls are TRBV4-2 and TRBJ2-7; maybe TRBD2 (6 bases). From germline, CDR1 is LGHNA and CDR2 YNFKEQ. Trimming removed 1 base at V and 4 bases at J, with 8 bases between. CDR3 length: 13 amino acids. In DNA, the CDR3 is TGTGCCAGCAGCCAAGGACTAGGGTACGAGCAGTACTTC. It yields the protein CASSQGLGYEQYF.

The chain is built from TRBV9 and TRBJ1-6, with TRBD1 identical over 8 bases. V trimming: 3 bases; J trimming: 7 bases; junction bases outside the gene matches: 6. The germline CDR1 and CDR2 sequences are SGDLS and YYNGEE. This CDR3 has 15 amino acids. The CDR3 is CASSARQGSNSPLHF. In nucleotides, the CDR3 is TGTGCCAGCAGCGCCCGACAGGGGAGCAATTCACCCCTCCACTTT.

The V and J genes are TRBV5-1 and TRBJ1-1; tentative D call: TRBD1 (6 bases). V lost 4 bases and J 5 bases, leaving 15 bases between the germline ends. The CDR3 loop spans 14 amino acids. The germline CDR1 and CDR2 sequences are SGHRS and YFSETQ. The CDR3: CASSQGTPGTEAFF. DNA of the CDR3: TGCGCCAGCAGCCAGGGGACCCCCGGAACTGAAGCTTTCTTT.

The rearrangement joins TRBV19 to TRBJ1-5; perhaps TRBD1 as D (6 bases). CDR1 is LNHDA, CDR2 SQIVND, per germline (reference sequence). The CDR3 is 15 amino acids. Trimming shortened V by 6 bases and J by 4 bases, and 16 bases separated the two germline ends. CDR3 in DNA: TGTGCCAGTAGCCCGACGGGAGGGGGAAATCAGCCCCAGCATTTT. Translated: CASSPTGGGNQPQHF.

The J gene is TRBJ2-7, the V gene TRBV13; a weak D match, TRBD1 (6 bases). This CDR3 region has 13 residues. V lost 3 bases, J lost 4 bases, and 10 bases lay in between. Germline CDR1 and CDR2: PRHDT and FYEKMQ (reference sequence). The CDR3 here is CASSFAGAYEQYF. The DNA for the CDR3 is TGTGCCAGCAGCTTTGCAGGGGCGTACGAGCAGTACTTC.

This rearrangement joins TRBV30 to TRBJ2-5; TRBD2 matches 12 bases. The CDR3 has 15 amino acids. CDR1 is GTSNPN and CDR2 is SVGIG in the germline V gene (reference sequence). Germline trimming cut 0 bases from V and 6 bases from J; bases unmatched to any gene: 5. CDR3 region: CAWSVPSGGAKTQYF. The CDR3, as DNA: TGTGCCTGGAGTGTACCTAGCGGGGGGGCGAAGACCCAGTACTTC.

The chain uses TRBV4-1 and TRBJ1-6; D gene uncertain. With 5 bases removed from V and 8 bases from J, the gap between germline ends came to 25 bases. This CDR3 is built from 18 residues. From germline, CDR1 is MGHRA and CDR2 YSYEKL. In nucleotides, the CDR3 is TGCGCCAGCAGCAGGCGCCCACGGGCTCTAGTCAGTGATTCACCCCTCCACTTT. It specifies CASSRRPRALVSDSPLHF.

The rearrangement uses TRBV6-5 and TRBJ2-7; 7 bases align to TRBD1. The length of the CDR3 is 14 residues. V shed 2 bases and J 6 bases; nucleotides not matched to a gene: 7. Germline CDR1 and CDR2: MNHEY and SVGAGI. The CDR3 here is CASSYRDRDSEQYF. CDR3 nucleotides: TGTGCCAGCAGTTACAGAGATAGGGACAGCGAGCAGTACTTC.

In its sample, this clone was seen once. V is TRBV19 and J is TRBJ2-1; D could derive from TRBD1 or TRBD2 (5 bases each). CDR1 LNHDA and CDR2 SQIVND come from the germline V gene (reference sequence). Trimming pared 7 bases from V and 5 bases from J, leaving 12 bases between. The CDR3 runs to 13 residues. CDR3 sequence: CASTWGPNNEQFF. The CDR3 coding sequence is TGTGCCAGTACCTGGGGACCCAACAATGAGCAGTTCTTC.

The CDR3 loop is CASSLWAEGHTDTQYF. The DNA for the CDR3 is TGTGCCAGCAGCTTATGGGCTGAGGGCCACACAGATACGCAGTATTTT. V gene TRBV7-8 combines with J gene TRBJ2-3, with a weak D call TRBD2 (5 bases). The CDR3 is 16 amino acids. Germline CDR1 reads SGHVS; CDR2 reads FQNEAQ. The germline V and J ends were trimmed by 2 bases and 2 bases, with 14 bases remaining between them. Supplemented by reference TRBV7-8 and TRBJ2-3, the full variable domain reads GAGVSQSPRYKVAKRGQDVALRCDPISGHVSLFWYQQALGQGPEFLTYFQNEAQLDKSGLPSDRFFAERPEGSVSTLKIQRTQQEDSAVYLCASSLWAEGHTDTQYFGPGTRLTVL.

This rearrangement joins TRBV6-5 to TRBJ1-2, with 8 positions matching TRBD1. V was clipped by 2 bases and J by 8 bases; unmatched bases: 10. The CDR3 totals 15 residues. The germline V gene has CDR1 MNHEY and CDR2 SVGAGI. The CDR3 loop is CASSYTLQGAGGYTF. In DNA form, the CDR3 reads TGTGCCAGCAGTTACACCCTCCAGGGGGCAGGAGGCTACACCTTC.

The chain is built from TRBV6-6 and TRBJ2-7; TRBD1 agrees at 7 bases. From germline, CDR1 is MNHNY and CDR2 SVGAGI (reference sequence). The V segment lost 8 bases and the J segment 3 bases; nucleotides outside the gene matches: 13. The CDR3 length is 15 residues. CDR3 residues: CASEGAEGYSYEQYF. CDR3 coding DNA: TGTGCCAGCGAGGGGGCTGAAGGATATAGCTACGAGCAGTACTTC.

The CDR3, as DNA: TGTGCCAGCAGTGAACGACAGGGGGAAGGGAAAAAACTGTTTTTT. Translating it yields CASSERQGEGKKLFF. The chain couples TRBV6-1 to TRBJ1-4; the match to TRBD1 covers 9 bases. Germline-derived CDR1 and CDR2 are MNHNS and SASEGT. Losses at the gene ends were 2 bases for V and 9 bases for J; bases not matched to a gene: 7. The CDR3 is 15 amino acids.

The rearrangement links TRBV5-6 to TRBJ1-6; possible D gene TRBD1, 6 bases. Germline CDR1 reads SGHDT; CDR2 reads YYEEEE. The length of the CDR3 is 15 residues. V was clipped by 2 bases and J by 4 bases, with 10 bases between them. This CDR3 reads CASSLFTGYNSPLHF. The CDR3 coding sequence is TGTGCCAGCAGCTTATTTACAGGGTATAATTCACCCCTCCACTTT.

This chain uses TRBV2 with TRBJ1-1; TRBD1 might be the D (6 bases). Trimming pared 7 bases from V and 1 base from J, leaving 10 bases between. Per the germline V gene, CDR1 is SNHLY and CDR2 is FYNNEI. This CDR3 is 13 amino acids long. DNA of the CDR3: TGTGCCAGCACGGCAGGGGAGAACACTGAAGCTTTCTTT. As protein: CASTAGENTEAFF.

The rearrangement uses TRBV7-8 and TRBJ2-7; TRBD1 agrees at 7 bases. Germline assignment: CDR1 SGHVS and CDR2 FQNEAQ. The J segment lost 3 bases and the V segment lost 2 bases, leaving 1 base of the junction unmatched. The CDR3 covers 13 residues. CDR3 protein: CASSLQGDYEQYF. The CDR3 DNA sequence: TGTGCCAGCAGCTTACAGGGGGACTACGAGCAGTACTTC.

The chain combines TRBV18 with TRBJ2-2, with D uncertain. V lost 0 bases and J lost 4, with 3 bases in between. CDR1 and CDR2 from the germline V gene are KGHSH and LQKENI. This CDR3 region has 13 residues. For the CDR3, the DNA is TGTGCCAGCTCACCACCGGCCACCGGGGAGCTGTTTTTT. It is translated as CASSPPATGELFF.